Below, 18 T cell receptor beta chains from the same sample are listed, as sequenced in a study of cytomegalovirus exposure and HLA in healthy donors. Amplification used 60 Vbeta primers and 13 Jbeta primers. Assay: immunoSEQ multiplex PCR; the TCRdb copy retains only in-frame clones and omits some. This table has roughly 200,000 clones, approximately 70% appearing once. Sequencing input: PBMCs. These receptor sequences come from a woman aged 25 to 39 in good health and CMV-seronegative.

The chain links TRBV6-5 to TRBJ1-1; TRBD1 agrees at 8 bases. This CDR3 spans 14 amino acids. Germline values: CDR1 MNHEY, CDR2 SVGAGI. With V trimmed by 6 bases and J by 7 bases, 10 bases remained unmatched. Written as DNA, the CDR3 is TGTGCCAGCAGCCCCGGGACAGGAATCGTTGAAGCTTTCTTT. Translation gives CASSPGTGIVEAFF.

The chain joins TRBV6-1 to TRBJ2-7, with D unresolved. The CDR3 contains 14 residues. V was pared by 6 bases and J by 0 bases, with 12 bases between. CDR1 is MNHNS and CDR2 is SASEGT in the germline V gene. CDR3 sequence reads: CASSGQRSSYEQYF. DNA of the CDR3: TGTGCCAGCAGCGGCCAAAGGAGCTCCTACGAGCAGTACTTC.

The rearrangement uses TRBV20-1 and TRBJ1-4, with 9 bases that match TRBD1. Germline-derived CDR1 and CDR2 are DFQATT and SNEGSKA (reference sequence). The CDR3 length is 11 residues. Losses at the gene ends were 6 bases for V and 16 bases for J; bases not matched to a gene: 9. Written as DNA, the CDR3 is TGCAGTGCCCCGGACAGGGGATCATGGTTTTTT. This sequence encodes CSAPDRGSWFF.

V and J are TRBV4-1 and TRBJ2-4; possible D gene TRBD1, 6 bases. The germline V gene has CDR1 MGHRA and CDR2 YSYEKL. V was shortened by 2 bases and J by 8 bases, with 13 bases between the two germline ends. This CDR3 spans 14 amino acids. This CDR3 is CASSQQGHLDIQYF. The CDR3 DNA reads as TGCGCCAGCAGCCAACAGGGACATCTAGACATTCAGTACTTC.

CDR3 nucleotide sequence: TGCGCCAGCAGCTTGTGGGACAGGGGGCCAGGACTAGGACTCACCGGGGAGCTGTTTTTT. Protein: CASSLWDRGPGLGLTGELFF. This chain connects TRBV5-1 to TRBJ2-2; 12 nucleotides match TRBD1. The ends lost 1 base at V and 4 bases at J; junction bases unmatched: 14. The CDR3 is 20 amino acids. The germline CDR1 and CDR2 sequences are SGHRS and YFSETQ.

This rearrangement joins TRBV10-1 to TRBJ2-1; 9 bases fit TRBD2. J lost 9 bases, V lost 3 bases, and 9 bases had no gene match. Per the germline V gene, CDR1 is WNHNN and CDR2 is SYGVQD (reference sequence). The CDR3 loop spans 15 amino acids. CDR3 in amino acids: CASSEIGGRVAEQFF. The CDR3 coding sequence is TGCGCCAGCAGTGAAATAGGCGGGAGGGTTGCTGAGCAGTTCTTC.

In this sample, this clone turned up once. This chain links TRBV28 with TRBJ2-3; a weak D match, TRBD2 (5 bases). Trimming removed 6 bases from V and 5 bases from J, with 12 bases in between. The CDR3 consists of 13 residues. CDR1 and CDR2 (germline): MDHEN, SYDVKM. CDR3 region: CASSSPSLDTQYF. As DNA, the CDR3 is TGTGCCAGCAGCTCCCCTAGCCTAGATACGCAGTATTTT.

The chain is built from TRBV9 and TRBJ1-6; D unclear. Germline V gives CDR1 SGDLS, CDR2 YYNGEE. The CDR3 extends over 14 amino acids. Trimming stripped 3 bases from V and 6 bases from J, with 10 bases between. Here the CDR3 DNA reads TGTGCCAGCAGCGCCCACGACTCTAATTCACCCCTCCACTTT. It translates to CASSAHDSNSPLHF.

This clone was seen only a few times. The chain combines TRBV19 with TRBJ2-7; unclear D gene. CDR3 length: 12 residues. The germline V and J ends were trimmed by 3 bases and 6 bases, with 9 bases remaining between them. Germline lookup yields CDR1 LNHDA and CDR2 SQIVND (reference sequence). The CDR3 reads CASSMPPGEQYF. CDR3 bases: TGTGCCAGTAGTATGCCCCCAGGCGAGCAGTACTTC.

V and J are TRBV2 and TRBJ1-3, with 8 bases fitting TRBD1. V was clipped by 6 bases and J by 3 bases; unmatched bases: 16. The CDR3 has 18 amino acids. Germline CDR1 and CDR2: SNHLY and FYNNEI. CDR3 loop: CASSDSPRGLEDGNTIYF. In DNA form, the CDR3 reads TGTGCCAGCAGCGACTCTCCCAGGGGGCTCGAGGATGGAAACACCATATATTTT.

V gene TRBV4-3 combines with J gene TRBJ1-1; 10 bases match TRBD1. V lost 4 bases to trimming and J lost 4 bases; unmatched junction nucleotides: 3. The V gene's germline CDR1 is LGHNA and CDR2 YSLEER. This CDR3 has 14 amino acids. The CDR3 coding sequence is TGCGCCAGCAGCCGGGACAGGGGAGTCACTGAAGCTTTCTTT. Translation: CASSRDRGVTEAFF.

The rearrangement uses TRBV18 and TRBJ2-3; 14 bases are shared with TRBD2. The CDR3 length is 16 residues. J gave up 6 bases and V 2 bases, and 4 bases lay outside the gene matches. CDR1 is KGHSH, CDR2 LQKENI, per germline. The CDR3 loop is CASSPGTSGRSDTQYF. The CDR3 DNA reads as TGTGCCAGCTCACCAGGGACTAGCGGGAGATCGGATACGCAGTATTTT.

This rearrangement joins TRBV7-2 to TRBJ1-1, with D maybe TRBD1 (5 bases). The CDR3 covers 16 residues. Trimming pared 5 bases from V and 0 bases from J, leaving 16 bases between. The germline V gene has CDR1 SGHTA and CDR2 FQGNSA. CDR3 in DNA: TGTGCCAGCAGCCGACAGATCCGCCTTGTGAACACTGAAGCTTTCTTT. Protein sequence: CASSRQIRLVNTEAFF. The whole variable domain, filled in from reference TRBV7-2 and TRBJ1-1, reads GAGVSQSPSNKVTEKGKDVELRCDPISGHTALYWYRQSLGQGLEFLIYFQGNSAPDKSGLPSDRFSAERTGGSVSTLTIQRTQQEDSAVYLCASSRQIRLVNTEAFFGQGTRLTVV.

The gene calls are TRBV7-9 and TRBJ1-4; tentatively, D is TRBD1 (5 bases). The CDR3 extends over 14 amino acids. Trimming removed 5 bases at V and 6 bases at J, with 13 bases between. Germline CDR1 is SEHNR and CDR2 is FQNEAQ (reference sequence). CDR3 coding DNA: TGTGCCAGCAGCCTACAGGCCTCGGATGAAAAACTGTTTTTT. Translating it yields CASSLQASDEKLFF.

The CDR3 DNA reads as TGCGCCAGCAGTGAGTCAGCCAGGGATCACTACAATGAGCAGTTCTTC. As protein: CASSESARDHYNEQFF. This sequence joins TRBV10-2 and TRBJ2-1, with D possibly matching TRBD1 (5 bases). The germline CDR1 and CDR2 sequences are WSHSY and SAAADI. The CDR3 runs to 16 residues. V was pared by 0 bases and J by 3 bases, with 12 bases between.

Only a few counts were recorded for this clone. The rearrangement joins TRBV9 to TRBJ1-6; tentative D call: TRBD1 (6 bases). The V gene's germline CDR1 is SGDLS and CDR2 YYNGEE. V was clipped by 0 bases and J by 9 bases, with 10 bases between them. The CDR3 is made up of 14 amino acids. The CDR3 region is CASSVGGGGSPLHF. As DNA, the CDR3 is TGTGCCAGCAGCGTAGGAGGGGGGGGTTCACCCCTCCACTTT.

In this sample, this clone turned up a few times. The chain has TRBV18 and TRBJ2-3; a weak D match, TRBD1 (6 bases). CDR1 and CDR2 from the germline V gene are KGHSH and LQKENI. This CDR3 is built from 14 residues. Trimming took 1 base from V and 9 from J, leaving 14 bases between them. The CDR3 DNA reads TGTGCCAGCTCACCACGCGACAGGCCAGGGACGCAGTATTTT. Translated, it gives CASSPRDRPGTQYF.

The rearrangement links TRBV7-8 to TRBJ2-5, with D perhaps TRBD2 (6 bases). The J call may be in error: the DNA end matches TRBJ2-7 better. The CDR3 has 16 amino acids. Per the germline V gene, CDR1 is SGHVS and CDR2 is FQNEAQ. The CDR3 coding sequence is TGTGCCAGCAGCACGACGCCGCGGGGTCTTACCTACGAGCAGTACTTC. The encoded protein is CASSTTPRGLTYEQYF.